This T cell receptor beta chain is drawn from a study of blood T cell repertoires in COVID-19. Study background: The samples span acute and convalescent COVID-19 from the United States, Italy and Spain. The analysed material was cDNA or gDNA that came from T cells, B-cell-depleted T cells, or PBMCs.

The CDR3 length is 15 residues. The J segment lost 4 bases and the V segment lost 3 bases, leaving 6 bases of the junction unmatched. CDR1 is KGHSH and CDR2 is LQKENI in the germline V gene. Those enrolled in Seattle joined during active infection and were followed longitudinally afterward. In the source study's methods: Amplification from reference gene primers served as the basis for estimated nucleated cell counts. TCRdb's table, derived via immunoSEQ multiplex PCR, lists solely in-frame clones and lacks some. The DNA gave D and trimming, while V, J and clone size come from that table. The data show roughly 290,000 clones, with over 75% seen just once and about 0.9% held by the top ten.

This receptor was taken from a human donor with COVID-19, enrolled during active disease. The donor label of this sample is uncertain. This chain connects TRBV18 to TRBJ2-1; 7 bases fit TRBD2. Sequenced input: peripheral blood. The CDR3 DNA sequence: TGTGCCAGCTCACCCTCGGGAGGACCTTACAATGAGCAGTTCTTC. Translation: CASSPSGGPYNEQFF.